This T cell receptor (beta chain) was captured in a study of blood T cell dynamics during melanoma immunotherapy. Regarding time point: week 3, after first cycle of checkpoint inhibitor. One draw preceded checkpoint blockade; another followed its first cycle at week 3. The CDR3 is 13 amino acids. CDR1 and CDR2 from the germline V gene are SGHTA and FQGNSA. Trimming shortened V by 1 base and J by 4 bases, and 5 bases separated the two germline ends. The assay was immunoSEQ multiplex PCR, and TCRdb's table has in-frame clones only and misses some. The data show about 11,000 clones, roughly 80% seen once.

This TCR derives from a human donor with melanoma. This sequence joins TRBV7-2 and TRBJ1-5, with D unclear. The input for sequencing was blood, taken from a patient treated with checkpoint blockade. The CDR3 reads CASSLGANQPQHF. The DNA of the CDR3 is TGTGCCAGCAGCTTAGGAGCGAATCAGCCCCAGCATTTT.